This TCR beta chain was identified in a study of blood T cell repertoires in COVID-19. About the study: Samples came from the United States, Italy and Spain, spanning acute and convalescent COVID-19. T cells, B-cell-depleted T cells, or PBMCs provided the cDNA or gDNA that served as material.

The CDR3 spans 15 residues. The germline CDR1 and CDR2 sequences are SGHVS and FQNEAQ. V lost 5 bases, J lost 3 bases, and 17 bases lay in between. The table came from immunoSEQ multiplex PCR; TCRdb's copy has only in-frame clones and leaves some out. This table has roughly 150,000 clones, roughly 82% appearing once. This sequence joins TRBV7-8 and TRBJ2-7, with D possibly matching TRBD1 (7 bases). The material sequenced was peripheral blood. The clonotype was recovered from a woman in her forties or fifties in a cohort sampled during active or convalescent COVID-19. The CDR3 here is CASSRWGTAGYEQYF. CDR3 DNA: TGTGCCAGCAGCAGGTGGGGGACAGCGGGCTACGAGCAGTACTTC.